The present T cell receptor (beta chain) was sequenced within a study of blood T cell repertoires in COVID-19. The wider study: Researchers got acute and convalescent COVID-19 samples from the United States, Italy and Spain.

Original analysis: By means of reference gene primer amplification, nucleated cell counts were estimated. Profiling relied on immunoSEQ multiplex PCR, and the TCRdb table lists in-frame clones only, not all of them. D and trimming were read from the DNA, whereas the V and J calls and clone size are those reported in that table. The sample contains 110,000 or so clones, 84% of which appear only once. The CDR3 consists of 14 residues. Germline-derived CDR1 and CDR2 are SGHNT and YYREEE (reference sequence). Trimming took 0 bases from V and 6 from J, leaving 11 bases between them. V gene TRBV5-4 combines with J gene TRBJ2-3; D unclear. This TCR came from a woman aged 40 to 50 with acute or convalescent COVID-19. Sequenced: peripheral blood. This CDR3 reads CASSLDPRQDTQYF. For the CDR3, the DNA is TGTGCCAGCAGCTTGGACCCCAGGCAGGATACGCAGTATTTT.